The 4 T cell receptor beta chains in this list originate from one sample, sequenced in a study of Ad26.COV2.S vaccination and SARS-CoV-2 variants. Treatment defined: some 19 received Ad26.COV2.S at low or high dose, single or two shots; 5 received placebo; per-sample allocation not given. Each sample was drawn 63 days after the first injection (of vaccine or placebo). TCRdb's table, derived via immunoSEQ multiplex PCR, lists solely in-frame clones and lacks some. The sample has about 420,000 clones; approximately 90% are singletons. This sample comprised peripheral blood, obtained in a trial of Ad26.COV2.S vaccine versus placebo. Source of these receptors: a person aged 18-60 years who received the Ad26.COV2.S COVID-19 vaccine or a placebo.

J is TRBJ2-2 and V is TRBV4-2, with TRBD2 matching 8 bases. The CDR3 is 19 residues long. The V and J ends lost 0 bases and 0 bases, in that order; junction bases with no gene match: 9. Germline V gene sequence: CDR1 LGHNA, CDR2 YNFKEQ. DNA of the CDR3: TGTGCCAGCAGCCAAGATATCGTAAGCGGGGGACCGAACACCGGGGAGCTGTTTTTT. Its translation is CASSQDIVSGGPNTGELFF.

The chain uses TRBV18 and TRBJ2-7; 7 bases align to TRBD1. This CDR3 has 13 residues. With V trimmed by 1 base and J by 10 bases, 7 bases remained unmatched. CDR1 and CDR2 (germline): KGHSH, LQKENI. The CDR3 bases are TGTGCCAGCTCACCACGAGACAGGGAGATTCAGTACTTC. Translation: CASSPRDREIQYF.

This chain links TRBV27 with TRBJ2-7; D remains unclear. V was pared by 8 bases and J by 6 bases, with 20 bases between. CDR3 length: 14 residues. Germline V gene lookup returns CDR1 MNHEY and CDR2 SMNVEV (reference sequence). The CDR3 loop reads CASARGPYFSEQYF. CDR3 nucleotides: TGTGCCAGCGCTCGAGGACCGTACTTCTCCGAGCAGTACTTC.

The CDR3 region has the DNA TGTGCCAGCTCCCCAGGGCTGCGCGAGCAGTACTTC. This translates into CASSPGLREQYF. The V and J genes are TRBV2 and TRBJ2-7; D perhaps matches TRBD1 (5 bases). Germline CDR1 reads SNHLY; CDR2 reads FYNNEI. The CDR3 totals 12 residues. V was pared by 8 bases and J by 6 bases, with 14 bases between.